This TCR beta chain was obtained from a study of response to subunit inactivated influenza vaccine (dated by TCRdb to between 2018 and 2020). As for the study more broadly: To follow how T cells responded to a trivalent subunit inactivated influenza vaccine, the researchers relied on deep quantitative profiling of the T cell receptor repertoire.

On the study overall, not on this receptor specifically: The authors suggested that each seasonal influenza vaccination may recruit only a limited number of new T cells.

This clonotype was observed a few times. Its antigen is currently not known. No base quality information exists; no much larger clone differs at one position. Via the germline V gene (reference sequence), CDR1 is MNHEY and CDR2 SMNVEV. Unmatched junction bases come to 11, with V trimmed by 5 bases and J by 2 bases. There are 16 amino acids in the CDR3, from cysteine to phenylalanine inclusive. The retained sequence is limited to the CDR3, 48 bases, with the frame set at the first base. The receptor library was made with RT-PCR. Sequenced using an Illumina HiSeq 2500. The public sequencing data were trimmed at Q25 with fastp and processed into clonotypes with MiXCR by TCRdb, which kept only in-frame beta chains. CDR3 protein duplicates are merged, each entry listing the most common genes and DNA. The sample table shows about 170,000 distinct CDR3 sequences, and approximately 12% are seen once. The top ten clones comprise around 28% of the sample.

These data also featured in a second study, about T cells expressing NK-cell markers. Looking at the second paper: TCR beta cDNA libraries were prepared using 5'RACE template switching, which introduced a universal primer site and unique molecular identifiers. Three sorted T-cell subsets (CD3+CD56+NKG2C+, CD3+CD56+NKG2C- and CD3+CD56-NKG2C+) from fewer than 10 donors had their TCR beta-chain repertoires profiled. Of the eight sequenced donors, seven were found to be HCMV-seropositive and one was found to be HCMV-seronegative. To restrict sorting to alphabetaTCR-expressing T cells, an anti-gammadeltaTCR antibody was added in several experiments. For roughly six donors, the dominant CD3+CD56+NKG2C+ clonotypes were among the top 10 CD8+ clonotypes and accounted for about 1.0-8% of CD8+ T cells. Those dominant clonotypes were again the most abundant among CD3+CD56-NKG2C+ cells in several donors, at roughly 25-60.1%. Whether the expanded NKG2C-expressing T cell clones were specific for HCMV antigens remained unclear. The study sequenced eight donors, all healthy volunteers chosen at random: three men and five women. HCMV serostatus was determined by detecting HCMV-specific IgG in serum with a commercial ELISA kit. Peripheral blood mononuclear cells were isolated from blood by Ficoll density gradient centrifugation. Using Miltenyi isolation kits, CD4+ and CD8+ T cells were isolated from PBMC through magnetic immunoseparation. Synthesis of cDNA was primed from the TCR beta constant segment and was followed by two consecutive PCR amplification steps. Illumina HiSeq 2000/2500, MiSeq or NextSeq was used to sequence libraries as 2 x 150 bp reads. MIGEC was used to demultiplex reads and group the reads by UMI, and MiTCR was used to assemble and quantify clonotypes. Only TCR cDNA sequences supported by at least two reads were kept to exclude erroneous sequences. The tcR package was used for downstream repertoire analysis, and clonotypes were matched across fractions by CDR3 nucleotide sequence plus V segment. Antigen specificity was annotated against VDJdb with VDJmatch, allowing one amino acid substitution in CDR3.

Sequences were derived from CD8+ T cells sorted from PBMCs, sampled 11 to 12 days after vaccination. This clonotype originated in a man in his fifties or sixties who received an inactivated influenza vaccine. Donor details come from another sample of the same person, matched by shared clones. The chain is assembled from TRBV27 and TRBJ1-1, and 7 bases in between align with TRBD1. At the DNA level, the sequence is TGTGCCAGCAGTCCGCCGACAGGGCACACTAACACTGAAGCTTTCTTT. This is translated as CASSPPTGHTNTEAFF.